Presented here are 14 T cell receptor beta chains from one specimen sequenced in a study of T cells in Graves' hyperthyroidism and ophthalmopathy (dated by TCRdb to the late 2010s). Receptor libraries were prepared by multiplex PCR. These reads were obtained on an Illumina HiSeq 2000. TCR beta CDR3 regions were amplified from RNA transcripts. The TCR CDR3 was subjected to a first round of RT-PCR using the HTBI primer set and the Qiagen OneStep RT-PCR kit. TCRdb trimmed public reads at Q25 via fastp, called clones via MiXCR and kept in-frame beta chains. Rows are unified per CDR3 protein, each entry keeping the most common DNA and genes. For this sample there are about 350,000 distinct CDR3 sequences; approximately 16% appear just once. The ten largest clonotypes hold roughly 20% of the sample. Sequenced sample: blood. The origin of the receptors is a woman aged 55 to 70 with Graves' ophthalmopathy.

This clonotype came up many times. This chain's CDR3 is CASSMTGGSAGNTIYF. The CDR3 DNA reads as TGTGCCAGCAGTATGACAGGGGGTTCGGCTGGAAACACCATATATTTT. The chain employs TRBV6-1 and TRBJ1-3, with 9 positions matching TRBD1. CDR1 is MNHNS and CDR2 is SASEGT in the germline V gene. The V segment lost 5 bases and the J segment 2 bases; nucleotides outside the gene matches: 7. CDR3 length: 16 residues.

This clonotype was observed at least ten times. The V and J genes are TRBV18 and TRBJ2-7, with D perhaps matching TRBD2 (5 bases). The length of the CDR3 is 13 residues. V dropped 4 bases and J dropped 3 bases, with 10 bases sitting between them. In germline, CDR1 is KGHSH, CDR2 LQKENI. CDR3 nucleotides: TGTGCCAGCTCACTAGGTAGCGACTACGAGCAGTACTTC. Translated: CASSLGSDYEQYF.

This clonotype was counted between two and nine times. V and J are TRBV5-4 and TRBJ2-2; 11 bases are a match to TRBD1. V lost 2 bases, J lost 8 bases, and 11 bases stayed unmatched. The CDR3 length is 17 residues. Germline CDR1 SGHNT, CDR2 YYREEE (reference sequence). The CDR3 coding sequence is TGTGCCAGCAGCTTTTTAATAGGGACAGGGGGTCGAGGGGAGCTGTTTTTT. Amino acid sequence: CASSFLIGTGGRGELFF.

In this sample, this clonotype turned up a few times. The chain couples TRBV7-2 to TRBJ2-7; TRBD1 agrees at 9 bases. V trimming: 6 bases; J trimming: 3 bases; junction bases outside the gene matches: 6. The CDR3 totals 14 residues. Germline V gene sequence: CDR1 SGHTA, CDR2 FQGNSA. The CDR3 coding sequence is TGTGCCAGCAGTATAGGGGACAGGGACTACGAGCAGTACTTC. Amino acids: CASSIGDRDYEQYF.

This clonotype showed up many times. The genes are TRBV20-1 and TRBJ1-1, with 7 nucleotides matching TRBD1. CDR1 is DFQATT and CDR2 is SNEGSKA in the germline V gene (reference sequence). The ends lost 6 bases at V and 2 bases at J; junction bases unmatched: 6. The CDR3 consists of 13 residues. The CDR3 region is CSAWDRANTEAFF. CDR3 nucleotide sequence: TGCAGTGCGTGGGACAGAGCAAACACTGAAGCTTTCTTT.

This clonotype was detected ten times or more. The chain combines TRBV13 with TRBJ2-2, with 8 nucleotides matching TRBD2. This CDR3 region has 16 residues. CDR1 is PRHDT and CDR2 is FYEKMQ in the germline V gene (reference sequence). V was pared by 5 bases and J by 7 bases, with 12 bases of the junction left unmatched. The CDR3 region is CASSVGVAGYYGELFF. The DNA of the CDR3 is TGTGCCAGCAGCGTCGGGGTAGCGGGATATTACGGGGAGCTGTTTTTT.

In regard to this clonotype: Given a much more abundant clone one base away, this may be a read error. The chain employs TRBV3-1 and TRBJ1-2; D unclear. The CDR3 loop spans 14 amino acids. Per the germline V gene, CDR1 is LGHDT and CDR2 is YNNKEL (reference sequence). The chain's CDR3 is CASSQVGPNYSYTF. DNA for the CDR3: TGTGCCAGCAGCCAAGTTGGTCCAAACTATAGCTACACCTTC.

This clonotype was counted between two and nine times. The chain uses TRBV5-5 and TRBJ1-1; D perhaps matches TRBD1 (5 bases). The germline V gene encodes CDR1 SGHKS and CDR2 YYEKEE (reference sequence). V was cut by 0 bases and J by 7 bases, with 10 bases left in between. The CDR3 runs to 13 residues. The CDR3 sequence: CASSLGGDYEAFF. CDR3 in DNA: TGTGCCAGCAGCTTGGGGGGGGACTATGAAGCTTTCTTT. The full variable domain, rest sourced from reference TRBV5-5 and TRBJ1-1, is DAGVTQSPTHLIKTRGQQVTLRCSPISGHKSVSWYQQVLGQGPQFIFQYYEKEERGRGNFPDRFSARQFPNYSSELNVNALLLGDSALYLCASSLGGDYEAFFGQGTRLTVV.

For this clonotype: At one boundary the junction diverges from the germline segment, which might be a read error. J is TRBJ2-3 and V is TRBV2, with 7 bases fitting TRBD2. The CDR3 totals 15 residues. Germline CDR1 SNHLY, CDR2 FYNNEI. CDR3 residues: CASKSTSVSTDTQYF. Written as DNA, the CDR3 is TGTGCTAGCAAGTCCACTAGCGTTAGCACAGATACGCAGTATTTT.

A note on this clonotype: A much larger clonotype is one base distant, so this may be a read error. This chain uses TRBV24-1 with TRBJ2-3; TRBD1 is a possible D gene (6 bases). The CDR3 has 14 amino acids. CDR1 and CDR2 (germline): KGHDR, SFDVKD. V was shortened by 4 bases and J by 5 bases, with 12 bases between the two germline ends. The CDR3 reads CATSEPGTKDTQYF. As DNA, the CDR3 is TGTGCCACCAGTGAGCCCGGGACAAAAGATACGCAGTATTTT.

At least ten counts were recorded for this clonotype. V is TRBV28 and J is TRBJ2-1; a possible D gene is TRBD2 (5 bases). Germline V gives CDR1 MDHEN, CDR2 SYDVKM. The CDR3 loop spans 19 amino acids. V lost 1 base to trimming and J lost 6 bases, with 25 bases between them. The chain's CDR3 is CASSLFGLAGRPRGNEQFF. CDR3 bases: TGTGCCAGCAGTTTATTTGGTTTGGCAGGTAGACCTCGGGGCAATGAGCAGTTCTTC.

The gene calls are TRBV6-9 and TRBJ2-2; 7 nucleotides match TRBD2. Germline V gene sequence: CDR1 MNHGY, CDR2 SVAAGI. This CDR3 spans 14 amino acids. V trimming: 11 bases; J trimming: 1 base; junction bases outside the gene matches: 7. DNA of the CDR3: TGTGCCGGCCGGCTAGCGGTGAACACCGGGGAGCTGTTTTTT. It codes for CAGRLAVNTGELFF.

This clonotype was seen ten or more times. The rearrangement uses TRBV12-3 or TRBV12-4 and TRBJ2-2; 7 bases agree with TRBD2. With 8 bases clipped from V and 1 base from J, the junction kept 4 bases outside the gene matches. The CDR3 has 14 amino acids. The CDR3 reads CASWGGLNTGELFF. The CDR3 region has the DNA TGTGCCAGCTGGGGGGGGTTGAACACCGGGGAGCTGTTTTTT.

Concerning this clonotype: A much larger clonotype is one base distant, so this may be a read error. The chain has TRBV12-3 or TRBV12-4 and TRBJ1-1, with D tentatively TRBD1 (5 bases). Trimming shortened V by 4 bases and J by 5 bases, and 17 bases separated the two germline ends. This CDR3 spans 15 amino acids. The CDR3 coding sequence is TGTGCCAGCAGTTCCATGACTCCCCGGGGGACTGAAGCTTTCTTT. Residues: CASSSMTPRGTEAFF.